This T cell receptor beta chain was observed in a study of T-cell reconstitution after alpha-beta-depleted transplantation in children. This sample's TCRbeta library carried unique molecular identifier barcodes. One entry per CDR3 protein, called by TCRdb with MiXCR from the PCR reads. This table has approximately 100,000 distinct CDR3 sequences, 9.5% to 15% appearing once. This CDR3 region has 14 residues. CDR1 is MDHEN, CDR2 SYDVKM, per germline. The V gene lost 2 bases and the J gene lost 1 base, with 9 bases spanning the gap. The chain carries TRBV28 and TRBJ2-7; a weak D match, TRBD1 (6 bases). The sample in question was PBMCs from the stem cell graft donor, obtained from the stem cell graft. The clonotype comes from a human donor who donated a stem cell graft to a child with inherited bone marrow failure. The CDR3: CASSLQGISYEQYF. The CDR3 nucleotides are TGTGCCAGCAGTTTACAGGGGATTTCCTACGAGCAGTACTTC. Supplemented by reference TRBV28 and TRBJ2-7, the full variable domain reads DVKVTQSSRYLVKRTGEKVFLECVQDMDHENMFWYRQDPGLGLRLIYFSYDVKMKEKGDIPEGYSVSREKKERFSLILESASTNQTSMYLCASSLQGISYEQYFGPGTRLTVT.